This note documents a single T cell receptor (beta chain) sequence. The source of the sample is a study of identical twins. The germline V gene encodes CDR1 MDHEN and CDR2 SYDVKM. This CDR3 comprises 16 residues. Germline trimming cut 3 bases from V and 0 bases from J; bases unmatched to any gene: 7. TCRdb re-called the 5' RACE reads through MiXCR, storing one row per CDR3 protein. The sample gives 1,800,000 or so distinct CDR3 sequences, more than 30% of which show up once; 0.27% is in the top ten. Sequenced input: cord blood. This receptor was taken from a newborn girl in good health. The rearrangement links TRBV28 to TRBJ1-1; 7 bases map to TRBD1. As DNA, the CDR3 is TGTGCCAGCAGTTTGACAGGGAGGCCAATGAACACTGAAGCTTTCTTT. It yields the protein CASSLTGRPMNTEAFF.